These 23 T cell receptor beta chains share one sample of origin, sequenced in a study of T-cell reconstitution after alpha-beta-depleted transplantation in children. Unique molecular identifiers were incorporated when the TCRbeta library was constructed. Each CDR3 protein is one row after TCRdb ran MiXCR on the PCR reads. The table has under 250,000 distinct CDR3 sequences, under 30% seen once. This sample comprised PBMCs, mostly from graft donor cells, obtained 360 days after TCRalphabeta/CD19-depleted stem cell transplant. The receptor source for this set is a female patient younger than 10 who had a stem cell transplant for congenital amegakaryocytic thrombocytopenia, so the T cells may come from the graft donor.

J is TRBJ2-3 and V is TRBV6-5; D is possibly TRBD1 (5 bases). The CDR3 consists of 15 residues. The V end was cut by 0 bases, the J end by 6 bases, with 13 bases between. Germline lookup yields CDR1 MNHEY and CDR2 SVGAGI. CDR3 DNA: TGTGCCAGCAGTTACTCGACTGGGGCTGGTGATACGCAGTATTTT. Protein: CASSYSTGAGDTQYF.

This clonotype occurred once. The chain links TRBV11-2 to TRBJ1-1, with D perhaps matching TRBD1 (5 bases). CDR3 length equals 15 residues. The V gene lost 2 bases and the J gene lost 3 bases, with 13 bases spanning the gap. Germline V CDR1 and CDR2: SGHAT, FQNNGV. CDR3 amino acids: CASSLTGQGHTEAFF. The CDR3 coding sequence is TGTGCCAGCAGCTTAACTGGGCAGGGTCACACTGAAGCTTTCTTT.

J is TRBJ1-1 and V is TRBV28; no clear D gene. Trimming pared 5 bases from V and 1 base from J, leaving 8 bases between. The germline V gene has CDR1 MDHEN and CDR2 SYDVKM. The CDR3 covers 13 residues. The CDR3 region is CASSTLGNTEAFF. Written as DNA, the CDR3 is TGTGCCAGCAGTACACTGGGGAACACTGAAGCTTTCTTT.

V usage is TRBV4-3 and J usage is TRBJ1-5; D is unclear. The CDR3 covers 13 residues. Deletions cut 0 bases from V and 8 bases from J, with 8 bases between. Germline-derived CDR1 and CDR2 are LGHNA and YSLEER. CDR3 loop: CASSQDRGEPQHF. The CDR3 nucleotides are TGCGCCAGCAGCCAAGATCGTGGGGAGCCCCAGCATTTT.

This clonotype has more than one count but fewer than ten. This sequence joins TRBV12-3 or TRBV12-4 and TRBJ2-2; TRBD2 matches 8 bases. The CDR3 spans 15 residues. Trimming removed 3 bases from V and 5 bases from J; junction bases left unmatched: 5. The CDR3 DNA is TGTGCCAGCAGTTTCAGAGGGACTAGTACCGGGGAGCTGTTTTTT. This sequence encodes CASSFRGTSTGELFF.

This clonotype was detected a few times. The chain has TRBV12-3 or TRBV12-4 and TRBJ2-1; TRBD1 might be the D (6 bases). Trimming pared 2 bases from V and 9 bases from J, leaving 14 bases between. CDR3 length: 14 amino acids. CDR3 loop: CASSLISGGSEQFF. The CDR3 DNA reads as TGTGCCAGCAGTTTAATTTCTGGGGGCAGTGAGCAGTTCTTC.

This clonotype was observed a handful of times. CDR3 nucleotide sequence: TGCAGTGCTAGAGATGTCGGGGGGGGAACCTACAATGAGCAGTTCTTC. Residues: CSARDVGGGTYNEQFF. V is TRBV20-1 and J is TRBJ2-1, with TRBD2 matching 8 bases. J lost 2 bases, V lost 0 bases, and 6 bases had no gene match. This CDR3 has 16 amino acids. Germline V gives CDR1 DFQATT, CDR2 SNEGSKA (reference sequence).

This clonotype was recorded a few times. The rearrangement uses TRBV7-2 and TRBJ2-5, with D tentatively TRBD2 (5 bases). CDR3 length: 13 residues. Per germline, CDR1 SGHTA and CDR2 FQGNSA. Trimming pared 4 bases from V and 7 bases from J, leaving 13 bases between. The CDR3 nucleotides read TGTGCCAGCAGCTCTAGCTGGTACGCGACCCAGTACTTC. Its translation: CASSSSWYATQYF.

This clonotype was recorded a few times. The rearrangement links TRBV6-5 to TRBJ1-3; no clear D. V was trimmed by 3 bases and J by 7 bases, leaving 13 bases between them. The CDR3 consists of 14 residues. Germline-derived CDR1 and CDR2 are MNHEY and SVGAGI. The CDR3: CASSYHSVLNTIYF. The DNA for the CDR3 is TGTGCCAGCAGTTATCATTCGGTGTTGAACACCATATATTTT.

The sample holds a few counts of this clonotype. V gene TRBV27 combines with J gene TRBJ2-3; no firm D call. This CDR3 has 13 amino acids. Germline V gene sequence: CDR1 MNHEY, CDR2 SMNVEV (reference sequence). V lost 2 bases and J lost 2, with 5 bases in between. In DNA, the CDR3 is TGTGCCAGCAGTTTAGTGCCCACAGATACGCAGTATTTT. Translation gives CASSLVPTDTQYF.

The genes are TRBV11-2 and TRBJ2-2; D is perhaps TRBD2 (5 bases). The CDR3 consists of 18 residues. Germline values: CDR1 SGHAT, CDR2 FQNNGV. Trimming left V 0 bases short and J 0 bases short, with 14 bases between. The CDR3 protein is CASSLDSLEGSNTGELFF. The CDR3 DNA sequence: TGTGCCAGCAGCTTAGATTCCCTCGAGGGTTCGAACACCGGGGAGCTGTTTTTT.

This clonotype was counted a few times. The rearrangement uses TRBV7-2 and TRBJ2-3; unclear D gene. V was pared by 1 base and J by 1 base, with 12 bases between. Germline V lookup: CDR1 SGHTA, CDR2 FQGNSA. This CDR3 spans 16 amino acids. CDR3 sequence (DNA): TGTGCCAGCAGCTTAGTTATGAGGCCTGGCACAGATACGCAGTATTTT. It codes for CASSLVMRPGTDTQYF.

This chain links TRBV24-1 with TRBJ2-2; 8 bases match TRBD2. Germline loops: CDR1 KGHDR, CDR2 SFDVKD. This CDR3 contains 17 residues. The V and J ends lost 5 bases and 4 bases, in that order; junction bases with no gene match: 11. In nucleotides, the CDR3 is TGTGCCACCAGTGCGGCGGGAGGCGCTTACGGCACCGGGGAGCTGTTTTTT. Protein product: CATSAAGGAYGTGELFF.

This clonotype was counted only a few times. The chain carries TRBV28 and TRBJ2-2; 7 bases map to TRBD2. The germline V gene encodes CDR1 MDHEN and CDR2 SYDVKM. V shed 5 bases and J 0 bases; nucleotides not matched to a gene: 3. CDR3 length: 15 amino acids. DNA of the CDR3: TGTGCCAGCAGTCCTAGCGGTGCGAACACCGGGGAGCTGTTTTTT. This gives the protein CASSPSGANTGELFF.

The table lists this clonotype with many counts. This chain connects TRBV12-3 or TRBV12-4 to TRBJ2-4, with unresolved D. V was cut by 3 bases and J by 7 bases, with 13 bases left in between. The CDR3 has 14 amino acids. Here the CDR3 reads CASSFPAARNIQYF. The DNA for the CDR3 is TGTGCCAGCAGTTTCCCGGCGGCTAGGAACATTCAGTACTTC.

The J gene is TRBJ2-7, the V gene TRBV4-1; 9 nucleotides align to TRBD1. The germline CDR1 and CDR2 sequences are MGHRA and YSYEKL. The CDR3 has 16 amino acids. V shed 2 bases, J shed 3 bases, and the junction held 8 bases outside the gene matches. CDR3 DNA: TGCGCCAGCAGCCAACTGACCGGGACAGGGCTCTACGAGCAGTACTTC. Its translation: CASSQLTGTGLYEQYF.

The genes are TRBV10-3 and TRBJ1-1, with a tentative D call TRBD1 (5 bases). The CDR3 runs 14 residues. V lost 4 bases, J lost 1 base, and 10 bases lay in between. In germline, CDR1 is ENHRY, CDR2 SYGVKD. For the CDR3, the DNA is TGTGCCATCAGTGCCGGGACCGCGAACACTGAAGCTTTCTTT. Translation gives CAISAGTANTEAFF.

This clonotype showed up many times. Germline is not matched at one junction end, which may reflect a read error. CDR3 residues: CASSLDWFSPYNEQFF. CDR3 nucleotide sequence: TGTGCCAGCAGTTTAGATTGGTTTTCTCCCTACAATGAGCAGTTCTTC. The rearrangement uses TRBV7-8 and TRBJ2-1, with D hard to call. The CDR3 spans 16 residues. The germline gives CDR1 SGHVS, CDR2 FQNEAQ.

This chain joins TRBV5-6 and TRBJ2-5, with D possibly TRBD1 on 6 matching bases. The CDR3 consists of 15 residues. The V gene's germline CDR1 is SGHDT and CDR2 YYEEEE. The V end lost 3 bases, the J end lost 1 base, and 13 bases lay between the germline ends. CDR3 amino acids: CASSWGGQSQETQYF. CDR3 sequence (DNA): TGTGCCAGCAGCTGGGGCGGACAGTCCCAAGAGACCCAGTACTTC.

This rearrangement joins TRBV3-1 to TRBJ1-3, with a possible D match to TRBD1 (5 bases). In germline, CDR1 is LGHDT, CDR2 YNNKEL (reference sequence). This CDR3 contains 14 residues. V lost 4 bases, J lost 0 bases, and 7 bases lay in between. Here the CDR3 DNA reads TGTGCCAGCAGCCGTGGGGCCTCTGGAAACACCATATATTTT. Its translation: CASSRGASGNTIYF.

This chain links TRBV5-1 with TRBJ2-3; D unresolved. CDR1 is SGHRS and CDR2 is YFSETQ in the germline V gene. This CDR3 has 16 amino acids. The germline V and J ends were trimmed by 0 bases and 2 bases, with 13 bases remaining between them. The CDR3 DNA is TGCGCCAGCAGCTTGGTTACCTTCTCTACCACAGATACGCAGTATTTT. Translation gives CASSLVTFSTTDTQYF.

The V call is TRBV20-1, the J call TRBJ2-6, with D unresolved. The CDR3 spans 16 residues. CDR1 and CDR2 from the germline V gene are DFQATT and SNEGSKA (reference sequence). With 5 bases removed from V and 0 bases from J, the gap between germline ends came to 14 bases. This CDR3 reads CSAGVGGGSGANVLTF. The CDR3, as DNA: TGCAGTGCTGGTGTGGGCGGCGGCTCTGGGGCCAACGTCCTGACTTTC.

This clonotype was observed a few times. The chain uses TRBV5-1 and TRBJ2-5, with 7 bases matching TRBD1. CDR1 is SGHRS and CDR2 is YFSETQ in the germline V gene. Trimming at V came to 3 bases and at J to 5 bases, leaving 7 bases not matched to a gene. The CDR3 sequence is 14 residues long. Here the CDR3 DNA reads TGCGCCAGCAGCTATGGACAGGAAAGCGAGACCCAGTACTTC. Translation gives CASSYGQESETQYF.